Listed here are 19 T cell receptor beta chains from one sample, sequenced in a study of cytomegalovirus exposure and HLA in healthy donors. PCR involved 60 Vbeta and 13 Jbeta primers. The protocol was immunoSEQ multiplex PCR, while the TCRdb copy is restricted to in-frame clones and leaves out a portion. Of 150,000 to 200,000 clones in the sample, around four fifths were seen once. Source material: PBMCs. These receptor sequences come from a young woman in good health and CMV-seropositive.

A word on this clone: Other DNA sequences in the sample encode the same CDR3. The chain recombines TRBV9 with TRBJ2-7; 10 positions match TRBD2. From germline, CDR1 is SGDLS and CDR2 YYNGEE. After removal of 8 bases from V and 5 bases from J, the junction contained 19 bases not matched to a gene. The CDR3 has 17 residues. As DNA, the CDR3 is TGTGCCAGTAGCTCCGAAAGGACTAGCGGTGGGGGGAACGAGCAGTACTTC. Its protein is CASSSERTSGGGNEQYF.

The chain has TRBV28 and TRBJ1-5; TRBD1 agrees at 8 bases. The V gene end was trimmed by 3 bases and the J gene end by 7 bases; junction bases not matched to a gene: 5. This CDR3 has 14 residues. Germline CDR1 and CDR2: MDHEN and SYDVKM. The CDR3 sequence: CASSFGQGIQPQHF. In DNA, the CDR3 is TGTGCCAGCAGTTTCGGACAGGGTATACAGCCCCAGCATTTT.

The chain recombines TRBV2 with TRBJ2-1; tentative D call: TRBD2 (6 bases). The CDR3 extends over 16 amino acids. Germline values: CDR1 SNHLY, CDR2 FYNNEI. The V and J ends lost 3 bases and 0 bases respectively, with 12 bases between them. In DNA, the CDR3 is TGTGCCAGCAGTGAGAATGGACTAACCTCCTACAATGAGCAGTTCTTC. As protein: CASSENGLTSYNEQFF.

The sample holds a few counts of this clone. The chain is built from TRBV19 and TRBJ1-1, with D perhaps matching TRBD1 (6 bases). The V end lost 7 bases, the J end lost 5 bases, and 17 bases lay between the germline ends. Germline CDR1 reads LNHDA; CDR2 reads SQIVND (reference sequence). The CDR3 sequence is 14 residues long. The DNA for the CDR3 is TGTGCCAGTACCGGCGGGGGCCCTGGAACTGAAGCTTTCTTT. It translates to CASTGGGPGTEAFF.

This clone has just one count. The V and J genes are TRBV5-1 and TRBJ2-2; a possible D gene is TRBD1 (5 bases). Germline CDR1 is SGHRS and CDR2 is YFSETQ. V lost 1 base and J 0 bases, leaving 10 bases between the germline ends. The CDR3 runs 16 residues. The CDR3: CASSLSRVANTGELFF. CDR3 nucleotide sequence: TGCGCCAGCAGCTTGTCCAGGGTAGCGAACACCGGGGAGCTGTTTTTT.

The chain has TRBV5-5 and TRBJ1-4; D may be TRBD1 (5 bases). The CDR3 consists of 15 residues. Germline-derived CDR1 and CDR2 are SGHKS and YYEKEE (reference sequence). Trimming took off 2 bases at V and 3 bases at J, with 11 bases between the two ends. The DNA of the CDR3 is TGTGCCAGCAGCTTTGGGAGGGACTCTAATGAAAAACTGTTTTTT. This translates into CASSFGRDSNEKLFF.

The chain uses TRBV7-9 and TRBJ2-5; no clear D. In germline, CDR1 is SEHNR, CDR2 FQNEAQ (reference sequence). The V and J ends lost 2 bases and 1 base respectively, with 5 bases between them. This CDR3 region has 13 residues. The CDR3 sequence: CASSLLAQETQYF. As DNA, the CDR3 is TGTGCCAGCAGCTTACTGGCCCAAGAGACCCAGTACTTC.

DNA of the CDR3: TGTGCCAGCAGCTCCTGGACAGGGGATGGGGGGAACACTGAAGCTTTCTTT. Translation: CASSSWTGDGGNTEAFF. J is TRBJ1-1 and V is TRBV11-3, with 9 bases aligning to TRBD1. Germline CDR1 is SGHNT and CDR2 is YENEEA. Trimming at V came to 4 bases and at J to 1 base, leaving 10 bases not matched to a gene. The CDR3 runs 17 residues.

The V call is TRBV7-9, the J call TRBJ2-1; 7 nucleotides agree with TRBD2. CDR1 and CDR2 (germline): SEHNR, FQNEAQ (reference sequence). V was pared by 2 bases and J by 2 bases, with 3 bases of the junction left unmatched. The CDR3 extends over 15 amino acids. Written as DNA, the CDR3 is TGTGCCAGCAGCTTAAGCGGGATTACCTACAATGAGCAGTTCTTC. Residues: CASSLSGITYNEQFF.

The chain uses TRBV4-3 and TRBJ2-7; possible D gene TRBD2, 7 bases. Germline CDR1 and CDR2: LGHNA and YSLEER. The CDR3 covers 16 residues. V lost 4 bases and J lost 4, with 20 bases in between. The CDR3 region has the DNA TGCGCCAGCAGCCCCGGGGGCCAGCGGGAAAGATACGAGCAGTACTTC. Residues: CASSPGGQRERYEQYF.

The chain combines TRBV15 with TRBJ2-1; TRBD2 matches 10 bases. The CDR3 is made up of 16 amino acids. Germline assignment: CDR1 LNHNV and CDR2 YYDKDF (reference sequence). Trimming removed 1 base from V and 9 bases from J; junction bases left unmatched: 9. The DNA for the CDR3 is TGTGCCACCAGCAGAGTACCTAGCGGGAGTTTCTTTGAGCAGTTCTTC. Translating gives CATSRVPSGSFFEQFF.

This clone was seen a handful of times. J is TRBJ2-5 and V is TRBV5-1, with 9 bases identical to TRBD1. CDR1 is SGHRS, CDR2 YFSETQ, per germline. J gave up 5 bases and V 0 bases, and 8 bases lay outside the gene matches. CDR3 length: 16 residues. CDR3 nucleotides: TGCGCCAGCAGCTTGGGGGGACAGGGAACGGCCGAGACCCAGTACTTC. Its protein product is CASSLGGQGTAETQYF.

V is TRBV2 and J is TRBJ2-5; D might be TRBD1 (5 bases). Trimming shortened V by 7 bases and J by 1 base, and 10 bases separated the two germline ends. The germline V gene encodes CDR1 SNHLY and CDR2 FYNNEI. The CDR3 loop spans 13 amino acids. The CDR3 region is CASTGQIQETQYF. In DNA, the CDR3 is TGTGCCAGCACAGGGCAGATCCAAGAGACCCAGTACTTC.

This clone was picked up a small number of times. The chain links TRBV18 to TRBJ2-3; perhaps TRBD2 as D (6 bases). The CDR3 is 15 residues long. Germline CDR1 KGHSH, CDR2 LQKENI. The V end lost 2 bases, the J end lost 6 bases, and 15 bases lay between the germline ends. The CDR3 DNA reads TGTGCCAGCTCACCATCTATCGGGAGACCTGATACGCAGTATTTT. Amino acids: CASSPSIGRPDTQYF.

The rearrangement joins TRBV6-5 to TRBJ1-4, with unresolved D. V gave up 5 bases and J gave up 4 bases, with 11 bases separating them. The V gene's germline CDR1 is MNHEY and CDR2 SVGAGI. The CDR3 totals 14 residues. CDR3 nucleotides: TGTGCCAGCAGTAGCCGGGAGCGTAATGAAAAACTGTTTTTT. Its translation is CASSSRERNEKLFF.

This chain links TRBV28 with TRBJ1-5; 9 positions agree with TRBD1. Germline CDR1 reads MDHEN; CDR2 reads SYDVKM. V lost 3 bases and J lost 5; bases outside the gene matches: 8. The CDR3 has 16 residues. The CDR3: CASSFIDRGSHQPQHF. The DNA of the CDR3 is TGTGCCAGCAGTTTTATCGACAGGGGGTCGCATCAGCCCCAGCATTTT.

This clone was seen a few times. This rearrangement joins TRBV4-1 to TRBJ2-5; 9 bases line up with TRBD1. Germline V gives CDR1 MGHRA, CDR2 YSYEKL. The V segment lost 4 bases and the J segment 3 bases; nucleotides outside the gene matches: 6. The CDR3 runs 15 residues. CDR3: CASSPGRTGEETQYF. The CDR3 DNA sequence: TGCGCCAGCAGCCCCGGACGGACAGGGGAAGAGACCCAGTACTTC.

The chain uses TRBV5-4 and TRBJ2-5; 14 nucleotides agree with TRBD2. Per germline, CDR1 SGHNT and CDR2 YYREEE (reference sequence). Trimming removed 3 bases from V and 4 bases from J; junction bases left unmatched: 17. The CDR3 runs 20 residues. This CDR3 reads CASSSPGLAGAPSLGETQYF. The CDR3 DNA follows: TGTGCCAGCAGCTCGCCGGGACTAGCGGGAGCGCCGAGTTTAGGAGAGACCCAGTACTTC.

This chain's CDR3 is CASNSARDRGTEAFF. The CDR3 coding sequence is TGTGCCAGCAACTCCGCCCGGGACAGGGGCACTGAAGCTTTCTTT. The chain uses TRBV7-8 and TRBJ1-1; 10 bases line up with TRBD1. The CDR3 is 15 residues long. The germline V gene encodes CDR1 SGHVS and CDR2 FQNEAQ. The junction had 9 bases not matched to a gene; V was cut back by 7 bases and J by 4 bases.